This section outlines one T cell receptor (beta chain) sequence together with its context. Per the study methods: Nucleated cell counts were estimated from reference gene primer amplification. The assay was immunoSEQ multiplex PCR, and TCRdb's table has in-frame clones only and misses some. Clone size and V and J calls were adopted from that table, with D and trimming inferred from the DNA. Here the sample spans just over 650,000 clones, approximately 90% being singletons. This sample stems from a study of blood T cell repertoires in COVID-19. V dropped 4 bases and J dropped 2 bases, with 9 bases sitting between them. Germline CDR1 reads SGHNT; CDR2 reads YYREEE (reference sequence). The CDR3 is 13 amino acids.

The chain joins TRBV5-4 to TRBJ1-1, with a possible D match to TRBD1 (6 bases). The sample was peripheral blood. The TCR was taken from a woman under 30 with acute or convalescent COVID-19. CDR3 coding DNA: TGTGCCAGCAGCGTGGACAGTAACACTGAAGCTTTCTTT. This translates into CASSVDSNTEAFF.